The present TCR beta chain was sequenced within a study of blood T cell repertoires in COVID-19. Study-wide background: The United States, Italy and Spain supplied acute and convalescent COVID-19 samples. The cDNA or gDNA used as material had been derived from T cells, B-cell-depleted T cells, or PBMCs.

Original analysis: Estimates of nucleated cell counts were drawn from the amplification of reference gene primers. Some clones are missing from TCRdb's copy, which holds only in-frame ones; the method was immunoSEQ multiplex PCR. The V and J calls and clone size are taken from that table; D and trimming were inferred from the DNA. The table records around 150,000 clones, 90% of them present only once. V was shortened by 5 bases and J by 6 bases, with 14 bases between the two germline ends. This CDR3 contains 13 residues. CDR1 and CDR2 from the germline V gene are SGHVS and FQNEAQ. The TCR sequence derives from a man aged 60 to 75 with active or convalescent COVID-19. Specimen: peripheral blood. The chain has TRBV7-8 and TRBJ2-7, with D possibly matching TRBD2 (5 bases). This CDR3 reads CASSQRSGLEQYF. CDR3 nucleotide sequence: TGTGCCAGCAGCCAACGGTCAGGACTCGAGCAGTACTTC.